This T cell receptor (beta chain) appears in the sequencing data of a study of T cells in Graves' hyperthyroidism and ophthalmopathy (dated by TCRdb to between 2018 and 2021). Study-wide context: A discovery cohort of about 96 patients, roughly 43 with Graves' ophthalmopathy and about 60 with stable Graves' hyperthyroidism, was used to find distinguishing TCR V-J signatures. Prospective prediction of ophthalmopathy was tested in an independent validation cohort of some 19 hyperthyroidism patients and some 17 patients who later progressed to ophthalmopathy. The 100 discovery patients were randomly split 7:3 into training and test sets. In six Graves' hyperthyroidism patients, the study also compared T-cell repertoires from thyroid tissue with T-cell repertoires from blood. After sampling, hyperthyroidism patients received methimazole starting at 30 mg daily, and ophthalmopathy patients received high-dose intravenous methylprednisolone. According to the paper, TCR Vbeta CDR3 sequencing was carried out on 135 peripheral blood samples, which came from around 43 ophthalmopathy, around 75 hyperthyroidism and roughly 17 progressor patients. The paper's findings and limits, for the study overall: A 13 V-J signature model separated ophthalmopathy from stable hyperthyroidism, with just over 85% sensitivity and roughly 82% specificity in cross-validation and 80%/75% in testing. Most expanded thyroid clonotypes (frequency above 0.001) were also detected in blood, a finding suggesting that blood repertoires may reflect thyroid immune responses. No statistical method was used to fix the sample size in advance, and group allocation was not hidden from the investigators. In validation, the model predicted progression to ophthalmopathy a median of roughly 6.2 months before onset, with about 64% sensitivity and 72.22% specificity.

Deletion took 0 bases off V and 7 bases off J, with a span of 6 bases between the germline ends. Via the germline V gene, CDR1 is SGHAT and CDR2 FQNNGV. Counted from cysteine to phenylalanine, this CDR3 has 12 amino acids. The retained sequence is limited to the CDR3, 36 bases, with the frame set at the first base. This clonotype was seen ten or more times. The antigen this receptor binds is unknown. Per-base quality was not reported, and no clone a single base away is much larger than it. Amplification of TCR beta CDR3 regions was carried out from RNA transcripts. A first-round RT-PCR of the TCR CDR3 used the HTBI primer set with the Qiagen OneStep RT-PCR kit. A second multiplex PCR round built the libraries, followed by size selection and purification. Sequencing of the libraries was done on an Illumina HiSeq2000 using paired-end 100 bp reads. The source study handled its data this way. Raw data were processed with SOAPnuke, discarding reads with adapters, uncalled bases, mean Phred below 15, or no exact constant-primer or identifier match. High-quality paired reads were merged with COPE v1.2.5, and unique nucleotide sequences were defined as clonotypes. MiTCR v1.1 was used to align the clonotypes against IMGT TRBV, TRBD and TRBJ reference segments. Only V-J combinations with frequency above 0.0001, covering 99.2% of repertoires, were analysed. A TCS score was defined as the ratio of F50 (clonal expansion) to E x V (chaos), with BLOSUM62-based TCRdist applied between CDR3 peptides within each V-J. Welch's t-statistics and random forest reduced around 510 V-J features to roughly 13, which were used in a naive Bayes classifier (R e1071). The similarity between thyroid and blood repertoires was quantified using the Morisita-Horn index. The public reads were reprocessed in TCRdb via fastp at Q25 and MiXCR, keeping in-frame beta chains. Every CDR3 protein is listed once, alongside the most common genes and DNA of its rows. The V and J calls were determined by TCRdb, not by the authors. The sample has over 500,000 distinct CDR3 sequences on record, around 50% of them singletons. The leading ten clones occupy 44% of the sample.

Any patient with an uncontrolled infection, another autoimmune disease, pregnancy or lactation was excluded. Diagnoses were based on clinical symptoms, serum thyroxine and TRAb, thyroid ultrasound and orbital computed tomography. Total RNA was extracted using Trizol reagent, and RNA quality was assessed on an Agilent 2100 Bioanalyzer. Sequencing was performed on peripheral blood or thyroid tissue (not recorded which). The receptor chain draws on TRBV11-2 and TRBJ2-5, and possibly TRBD2, on 5 matching bases. The source of this sequence is an adult woman with Graves' disease, either hyperthyroidism or ophthalmopathy (not recorded which). Here is the DNA: TGTGCCAGCAGCTTAGAGGGGAGGACCCAGTACTTC. Its protein reads: CASSLEGRTQYF.